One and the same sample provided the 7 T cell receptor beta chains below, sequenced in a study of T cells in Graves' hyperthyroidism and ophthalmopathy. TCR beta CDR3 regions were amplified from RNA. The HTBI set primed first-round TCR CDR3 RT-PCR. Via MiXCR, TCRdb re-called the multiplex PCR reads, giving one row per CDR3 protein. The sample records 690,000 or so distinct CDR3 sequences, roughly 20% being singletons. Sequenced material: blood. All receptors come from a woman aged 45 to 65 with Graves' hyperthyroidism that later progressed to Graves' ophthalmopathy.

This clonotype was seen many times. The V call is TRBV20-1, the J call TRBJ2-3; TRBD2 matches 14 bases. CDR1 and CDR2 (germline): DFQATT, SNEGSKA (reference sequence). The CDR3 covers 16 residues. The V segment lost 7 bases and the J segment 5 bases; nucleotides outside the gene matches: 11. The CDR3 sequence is CSVTPGLAGGGDTQYF. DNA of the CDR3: TGCAGTGTCACCCCCGGACTAGCGGGGGGTGGAGATACGCAGTATTTT.

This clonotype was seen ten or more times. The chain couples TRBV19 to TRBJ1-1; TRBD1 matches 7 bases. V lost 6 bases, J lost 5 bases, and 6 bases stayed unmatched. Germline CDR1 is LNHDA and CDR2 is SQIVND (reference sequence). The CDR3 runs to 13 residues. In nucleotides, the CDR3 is TGTGCCAGTAGCGAAGGGGGCCGGACTGAAGCTTTCTTT. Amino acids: CASSEGGRTEAFF.

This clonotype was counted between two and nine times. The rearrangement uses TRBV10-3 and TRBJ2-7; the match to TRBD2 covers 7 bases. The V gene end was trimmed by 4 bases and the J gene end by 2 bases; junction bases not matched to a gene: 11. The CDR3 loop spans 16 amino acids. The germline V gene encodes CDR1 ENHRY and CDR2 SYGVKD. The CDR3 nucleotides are TGTGCCATCAGTGCTCCCGCGGGGGTCCCGACCTACGAGCAGTACTTC. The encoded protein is CAISAPAGVPTYEQYF.

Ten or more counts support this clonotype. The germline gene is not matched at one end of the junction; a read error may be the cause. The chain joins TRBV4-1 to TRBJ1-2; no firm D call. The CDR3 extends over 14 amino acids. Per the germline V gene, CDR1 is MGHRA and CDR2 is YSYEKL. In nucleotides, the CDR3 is TGTGCCAGCAGCCAAGATCCAGGAGACTATGGCTACACCTTC. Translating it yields CASSQDPGDYGYTF.

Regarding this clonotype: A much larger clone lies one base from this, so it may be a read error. DNA of the CDR3: TGTGCCAGCGGCTTAGCCGCCACCGAGCAGTACTTC. Translation: CASGLAATEQYF. This chain connects TRBV11-1 to TRBJ2-7; D ambiguous. CDR3 length: 12 amino acids. The germline V gene encodes CDR1 SGHAT and CDR2 FQDESV (reference sequence).

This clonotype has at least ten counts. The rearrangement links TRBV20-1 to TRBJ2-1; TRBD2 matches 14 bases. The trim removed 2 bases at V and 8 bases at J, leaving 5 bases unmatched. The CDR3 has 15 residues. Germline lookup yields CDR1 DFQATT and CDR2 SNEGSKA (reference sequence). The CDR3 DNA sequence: TGCAGTGCTAGACCAACGGGACTAGCGGGGGATGAGCAGTTCTTC. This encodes CSARPTGLAGDEQFF.

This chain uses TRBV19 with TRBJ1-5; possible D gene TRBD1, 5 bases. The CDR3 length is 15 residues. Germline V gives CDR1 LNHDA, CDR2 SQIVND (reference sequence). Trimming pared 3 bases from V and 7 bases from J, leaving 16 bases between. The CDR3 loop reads CASSMRGGGYQPQHF. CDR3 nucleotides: TGTGCCAGTAGTATGCGGGGGGGAGGGTACCAGCCCCAGCATTTT.